The clone carrying this T cell receptor beta chain was seen only once. The sample originates from a study of control samples from healthy donors and cancer patients. V dropped 1 base and J dropped 1 base, with 11 bases sitting between them. The germline V gene has CDR1 SGHDT and CDR2 YYEEEE. The CDR3 sequence is 15 residues long. Sequencing used immunoSEQ multiplex PCR; TCRdb keeps in-frame clones, though not all of them. The sample has roughly 200,000 clones; just under 95% are singletons. The sequence was obtained from a man aged 50 or older in good health. Source material: blood. The rearrangement uses TRBV5-6 and TRBJ2-5; either TRBD1 or TRBD2 may supply D (5 bases each). In DNA form, the CDR3 reads TGTGCCAGCAGCTTGCTGGGGGAAATCCAAGAGACCCAGTACTTC. Its protein product is CASSLLGEIQETQYF.